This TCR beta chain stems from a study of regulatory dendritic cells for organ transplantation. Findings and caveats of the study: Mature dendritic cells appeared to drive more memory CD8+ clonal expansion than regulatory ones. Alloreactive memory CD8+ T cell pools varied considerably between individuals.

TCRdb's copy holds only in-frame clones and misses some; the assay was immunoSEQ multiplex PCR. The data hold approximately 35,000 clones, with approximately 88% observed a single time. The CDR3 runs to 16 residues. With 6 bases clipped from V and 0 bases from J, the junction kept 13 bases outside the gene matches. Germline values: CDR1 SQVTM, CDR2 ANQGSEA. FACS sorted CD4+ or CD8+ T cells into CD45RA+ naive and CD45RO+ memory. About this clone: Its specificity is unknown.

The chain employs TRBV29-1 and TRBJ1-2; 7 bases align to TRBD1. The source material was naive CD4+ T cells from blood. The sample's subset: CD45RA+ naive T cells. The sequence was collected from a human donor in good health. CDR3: CSVNPRLTGTNYGYTF. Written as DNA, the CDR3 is TGCAGCGTAAACCCGCGGTTGACAGGGACTAACTATGGCTACACCTTC.